The clone carrying this T cell receptor (beta chain) was detected a few times. This sample was taken from a study of lymphopenia after photon versus proton radiotherapy. Method: immunoSEQ multiplex PCR; TCRdb's copy keeps in-frame clones and lacks some. The profile shows about 45,000 clones, over 75% of them singletons. CDR1 and CDR2 (germline): SGHDN, FVKESK. The CDR3 is 15 residues long. Trimming cost V 3 bases and J 4 bases, with 14 bases left between them. The sample was peripheral blood, taken from a patient treated with photon-based radiotherapy. The V and J genes are TRBV14 and TRBJ2-3; D is possibly TRBD1 (5 bases). This receptor was taken from a man aged 35-49 years with gastric cancer. The chain's CDR3 is CASSHRQQGPDTQYF. In DNA, the CDR3 is TGTGCCAGCAGCCATCGTCAGCAGGGTCCAGATACGCAGTATTTT.